This T cell receptor beta chain is drawn from a study of blood T cells in healthy people across ages. This clonotype was seen a few times. For the second PCR, which ran for about 7 to 11 cycles, a sample-barcoded 5' primer and a J-beta primer mix were used. A 12-random-nucleotide template-switch adaptor tagged each cDNA molecule. Each CDR3 protein is one row after TCRdb ran MiXCR on the 5' RACE reads. The sample holds about 1.1 million distinct CDR3 sequences, 35% to 40% seen once. V lost 0 bases and J lost 2, with 10 bases in between. The CDR3 sequence is 14 residues long. Germline loops: CDR1 SQVTM, CDR2 ANQGSEA.

The sample comprised blood. V is TRBV29-1 and J is TRBJ1-2; D is uncertain. This TCR was sampled from a man between 18 and 35 years old in good health. The CDR3 loop is CSVEDPRPNYGYTF. In DNA, the CDR3 is TGCAGCGTTGAAGACCCGAGACCGAACTATGGCTACACCTTC.